A selection of T cell receptor beta chains follows, all from one sample in a study of shared clonotypes between healthy human individuals. Produced via immunoSEQ multiplex PCR; TCRdb's table is partial and in-frame only. The data show approximately 840,000 clones, 95% to 97% seen once. The sequenced sample consisted of naive CD8+ T cells sorted from blood. Source of these receptors: a man in his thirties or forties in good health. Each CDR3 is given with its conserved first and last residue. Each record gives: J gene, V gene, clone size, D gene, CDR3 DNA, CDR3 protein. A D gene is named only where the DNA matches it firmly. The size field is filled for only some rows; it gives once, few, many or a size class.

TRBJ2-1,TRBV5-1,-,-,TGCGCCAGCAGCAAGGACTGGGGCTCCTACAATGAGCAGTTCTTC,CASSKDWGSYNEQFF
TRBJ2-7,TRBV6-6,-,-,TGTGCCAGCAGTTACGAGGCGGGGCCATACGAGCAGTACTTC,CASSYEAGPYEQYF
TRBJ2-7,TRBV7-9,-,-,TGTGCCAGCAGCTTCGGAGGTAACAGGGTTATGGGGCAGTACTTC,CASSFGGNRVMGQYF
TRBJ1-1,TRBV13,-,TRBD1,TGTGCCAGCAGACGGACAGGGGAGACTGAAGCTTTCTTT,CASRRTGETEAFF
TRBJ2-3,TRBV6-1,-,TRBD2,TGTGCCAGCAGTGACAGGCTAGCGGTGCGCACAGATACGCAGTATTTT,CASSDRLAVRTDTQYF
TRBJ2-7,TRBV5-4,-,-,TGTGCCAGCAGCTCGATACAGGCGGTCTACGAGCAGTACTTC,CASSSIQAVYEQYF
TRBJ1-2,TRBV5-4,-,-,TGTGCCAGCAGCTTGGACGGGGGGAACTTGGGCTACACCTTC,CASSLDGGNLGYTF
TRBJ2-1,TRBV7-7,-,TRBD2,TGTGCTAGCAGCTATCGACTAGCGGGAGCCCTCAATGAGCAGTTCTTC,CASSYRLAGALNEQFF
TRBJ1-5,TRBV7-9,once,-,TGTGCCAGCAGCGTAAATAGCAATCAGCCCCAGCATTTT,CASSVNSNQPQHF
TRBJ2-1,TRBV11-3,-,TRBD2,TGTGCCAGCAGCCCCCTCGGGGCGGGAGCTCTTAATGAGCAGTTCTTC,CASSPLGAGALNEQFF
TRBJ2-2,TRBV10-1,-,TRBD2,TGCGCCAGCAGTGAATCACTAGCGGGAGTGTCCGGGGAGCTGTTTTTT,CASSESLAGVSGELFF
TRBJ2-2,TRBV29-1,-,-,TGCAGCGTTGCACTCCCCAGGACCGGGGAGCTGTTTTTT,CSVALPRTGELFF
TRBJ2-7,TRBV5-1,once,TRBD2,TGCGCCAGCAGCACCACCCAACTAGCGGGAGAGTTCTACGAGCAGTACTTC,CASSTTQLAGEFYEQYF
TRBJ2-1,TRBV4-1,-,TRBD2,TGCGCCAGCAGCCAGGGGGGACTAGCGGGAGATAATGAGCAGTTCTTC,CASSQGGLAGDNEQFF
TRBJ2-7,TRBV19,-,TRBD1,TGTGCCAGTAGCCTTTACTCCGGGACAGGGACCTACGAGCAGTACTTC,CASSLYSGTGTYEQYF
TRBJ1-1,TRBV7-9,-,-,TGTGCCAGCAGCTTTATCCCTCAGGGGAGTGGGACTGAAGCTTTCTTT,CASSFIPQGSGTEAFF
TRBJ2-1,TRBV11-2,-,-,TGTGCCAGCAGCTCTGAGGGTGCTGAGCAGTTCTTC,CASSSEGAEQFF
TRBJ2-3,TRBV5-4,once,-,TGTGCCAGCAGCGGATCTAGCGAAGATACGCAGTATTTT,CASSGSSEDTQYF
TRBJ1-2,TRBV27,-,-,TGTGCCAGCAGTCCATTTCCGGAGGTTGACTATGGCTACACCTTC,CASSPFPEVDYGYTF
TRBJ1-1,TRBV4-1,-,-,TGCGCCAGCAGCCAAGGAATAGGGAACACTGAAGCTTTCTTT,CASSQGIGNTEAFF
TRBJ2-3,TRBV14,-,TRBD2,TGTGCCAGCAGCCAAGAGATGCTAGCGGGGTGGGATACGCAGTATTTT,CASSQEMLAGWDTQYF
TRBJ2-7,TRBV5-4,-,-,TGTGCCAGCAGCCTCGAGGGGGGCGAGCAGTACTTC,CASSLEGGEQYF
TRBJ2-5,TRBV7-9,-,TRBD1,TGTGCCAGCAGCTTATATAAAGGGGGCGTGGGAGAGACCCAGTACTTC,CASSLYKGGVGETQYF
TRBJ2-5,TRBV6-5,once,-,TGTGCCAGCACTGAGCAGGAGACCCAGTACTTC,CASTEQETQYF
TRBJ2-1,TRBV29-1,-,TRBD2,TGCAGCTCATATAGCGGGGACAATGAGCAGTTCTTC,CSSYSGDNEQFF
TRBJ2-7,TRBV7-8,-,TRBD2,TGTGCCAGCAGCTTAGGGTTTGGGACTAGCGGGTGGTACGAGCAGTACTTC,CASSLGFGTSGWYEQYF
TRBJ2-1,TRBV21-1,once,-,TGTGCCAGCAGCAAAGGGGCCGGGACTAGTAGAGGTAATGAGCAGTTCTTC,CASSKGAGTSRGNEQFF
TRBJ2-5,TRBV30,-,-,TGTGCCTGTCTGGAGGGGGTGATAGGAGAGACCCAGTACTTC,CACLEGVIGETQYF
TRBJ2-1,TRBV10-3,-,-,TGCGCCATCCAACGGGACGGCAATGAGCAGTTCTTC,CAIQRDGNEQFF
TRBJ2-7,TRBV19,-,-,TGTGCCAGTAGTAATACCGGGGTTGAGCAGTACTTC,CASSNTGVEQYF
TRBJ2-3,TRBV5-1,-,-,TGCGCCAGCAGCTTGGAGGGATTAACAGATACGCAGTATTTT,CASSLEGLTDTQYF
TRBJ1-2,TRBV5-6,-,-,TGTGCCAGCAGCTCCGGGACGAGCTATGGCTACACCTTC,CASSSGTSYGYTF
TRBJ2-7,TRBV6-5,-,-,TGTGCCAGCAGTTACTACCTGGATTCCTACGAGCAGTACTTC,CASSYYLDSYEQYF
TRBJ2-7,TRBV7-9,-,TRBD2,TGTGCCAGCAGCTCGTTAGAAGGGGAGGGTTCCTACGAGCAGTACTTC,CASSSLEGEGSYEQYF
TRBJ2-2,TRBV6-5,-,-,TGTGCCACCGCCGTAATCACCGGGGAGCTGTTTTTT,CATAVITGELFF
TRBJ2-4,TRBV7-2,-,-,TGTGCCAGCAGCTTAGAAGACATTCAGTACTTC,CASSLEDIQYF
TRBJ1-2,TRBV5-6,-,-,TGTGCCAGCAGCTTGTTGGAGGACACTACTGATGGCTACACCTTC,CASSLLEDTTDGYTF
TRBJ2-7,TRBV29-1,-,TRBD1,TGCAGCGCCCAGGGACAGGGATGGTACGAGCAGTACTTC,CSAQGQGWYEQYF
TRBJ2-3,TRBV5-1,-,-,TGCGCCAGCATGGAGCCAGGGCTTTCCGGGGATACGCAGTATTTT,CASMEPGLSGDTQYF
TRBJ1-6,TRBV15,-,-,TGTGCCACCAGCAGCGACGGGGGCCTAAGGTCACCCCTCCACTTT,CATSSDGGLRSPLHF
TRBJ2-7,TRBV18,-,-,TGTGCCAGCTCACCGAAGCCCCCGGGGGCGATGACCTACGAGCAGTACTTC,CASSPKPPGAMTYEQYF
TRBJ2-1,TRBV7-8,-,TRBD1,TGTGCCAGCAGCCGGGACAGGGGATGGCATGAGCAGTTCTTC,CASSRDRGWHEQFF
TRBJ1-5,TRBV5-6,-,-,TGTGCCAGCAGTCAGGGATATAGCAATCAGCCCCAGCATTTT,CASSQGYSNQPQHF
TRBJ2-2,TRBV10-1,-,-,TGCGCCAGCAGTGACTACATCGGGGAGCTGTTTTTT,CASSDYIGELFF
TRBJ1-1,TRBV5-1,-,-,TGCGCCAGCAGCTTGGAGCTGAACACTGAAGCTTTCTTT,CASSLELNTEAFF
TRBJ2-1,TRBV18,once,TRBD2,TGTGCCAGCTCACCAGGGACTAGCGGGAGGAACAATGAGCAGTTCTTC,CASSPGTSGRNNEQFF
TRBJ1-2,TRBV10-2,-,-,TGCGCCAGCAGGGCCGGGACGGACGCGCCTAACTATGGCTACACCTTC,CASRAGTDAPNYGYTF
TRBJ1-1,TRBV28,-,-,TGTGCCAGCAGTTACCCCAGGGGAGATGAAGCTTTCTTT,CASSYPRGDEAFF
TRBJ2-7,TRBV5-6,-,-,TGTGCCAGCAGCTTGGACGGGCAGGGGGGAGCCTACGAGCAGTACTTC,CASSLDGQGGAYEQYF
TRBJ1-1,TRBV7-6,-,-,TGTGCCAGCAGCTCTACGGACAGGAACACTGAAGCTTTCTTT,CASSSTDRNTEAFF